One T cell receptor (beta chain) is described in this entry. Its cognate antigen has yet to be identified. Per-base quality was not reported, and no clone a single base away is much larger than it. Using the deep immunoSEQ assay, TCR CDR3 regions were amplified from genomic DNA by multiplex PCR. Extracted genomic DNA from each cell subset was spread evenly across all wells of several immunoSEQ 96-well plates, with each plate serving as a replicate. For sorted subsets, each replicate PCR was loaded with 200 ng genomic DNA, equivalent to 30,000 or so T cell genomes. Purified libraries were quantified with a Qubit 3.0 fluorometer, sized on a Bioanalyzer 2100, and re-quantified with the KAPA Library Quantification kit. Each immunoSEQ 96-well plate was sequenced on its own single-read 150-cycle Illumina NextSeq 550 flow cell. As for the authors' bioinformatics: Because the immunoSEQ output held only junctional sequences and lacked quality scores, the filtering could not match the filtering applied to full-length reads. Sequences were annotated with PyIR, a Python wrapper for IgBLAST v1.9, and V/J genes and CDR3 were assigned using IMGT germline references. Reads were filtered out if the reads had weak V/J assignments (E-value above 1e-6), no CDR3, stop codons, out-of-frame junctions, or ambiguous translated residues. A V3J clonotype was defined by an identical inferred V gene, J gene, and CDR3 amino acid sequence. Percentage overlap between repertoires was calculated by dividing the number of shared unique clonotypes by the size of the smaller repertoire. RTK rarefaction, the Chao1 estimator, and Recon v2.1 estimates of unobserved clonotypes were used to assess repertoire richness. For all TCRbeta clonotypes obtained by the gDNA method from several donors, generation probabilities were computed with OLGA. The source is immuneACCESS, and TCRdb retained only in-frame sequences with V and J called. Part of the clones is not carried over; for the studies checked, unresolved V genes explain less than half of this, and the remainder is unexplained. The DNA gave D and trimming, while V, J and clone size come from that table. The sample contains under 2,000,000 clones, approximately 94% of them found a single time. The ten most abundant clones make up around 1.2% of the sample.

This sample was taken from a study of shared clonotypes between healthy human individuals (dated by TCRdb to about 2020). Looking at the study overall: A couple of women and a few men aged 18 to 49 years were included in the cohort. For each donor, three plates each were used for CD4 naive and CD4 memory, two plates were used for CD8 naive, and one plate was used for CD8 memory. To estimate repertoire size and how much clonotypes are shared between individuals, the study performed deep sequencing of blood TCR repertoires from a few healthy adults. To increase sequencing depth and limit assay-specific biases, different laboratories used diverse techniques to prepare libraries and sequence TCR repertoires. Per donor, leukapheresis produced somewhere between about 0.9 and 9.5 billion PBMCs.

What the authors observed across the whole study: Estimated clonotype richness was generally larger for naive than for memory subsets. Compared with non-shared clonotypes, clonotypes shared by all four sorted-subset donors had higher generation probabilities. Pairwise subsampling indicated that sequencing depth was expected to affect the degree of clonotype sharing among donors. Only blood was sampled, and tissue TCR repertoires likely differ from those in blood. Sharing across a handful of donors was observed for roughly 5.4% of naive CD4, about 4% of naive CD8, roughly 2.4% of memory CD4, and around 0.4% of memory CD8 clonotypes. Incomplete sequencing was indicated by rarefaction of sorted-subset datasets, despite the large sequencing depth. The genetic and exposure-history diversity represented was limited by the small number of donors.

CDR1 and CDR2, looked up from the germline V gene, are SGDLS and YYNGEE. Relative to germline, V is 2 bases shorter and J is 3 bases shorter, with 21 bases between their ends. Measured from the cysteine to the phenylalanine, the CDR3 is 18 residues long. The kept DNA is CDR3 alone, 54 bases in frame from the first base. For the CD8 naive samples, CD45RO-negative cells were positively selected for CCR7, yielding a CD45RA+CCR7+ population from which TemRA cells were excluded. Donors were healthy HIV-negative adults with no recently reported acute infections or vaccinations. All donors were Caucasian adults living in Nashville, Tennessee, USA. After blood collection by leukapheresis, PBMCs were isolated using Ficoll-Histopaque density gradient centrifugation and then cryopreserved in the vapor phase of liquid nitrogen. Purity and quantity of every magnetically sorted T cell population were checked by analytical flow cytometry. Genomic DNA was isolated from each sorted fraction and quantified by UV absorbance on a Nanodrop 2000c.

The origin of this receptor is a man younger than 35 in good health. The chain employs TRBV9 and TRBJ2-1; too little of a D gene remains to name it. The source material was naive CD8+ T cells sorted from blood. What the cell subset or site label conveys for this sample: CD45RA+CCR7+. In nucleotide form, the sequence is TGTGCCAGCAGCGTGCGTGAGGTTGGGCTAGAATTCTACAATGAGCAGTTCTTC. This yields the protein CASSVREVGLEFYNEQFF.